The T cell receptor (beta chain) under discussion was sequenced for a study of CD8 T cells in ankylosing spondylitis. Findings and caveats of the study: Within peripheral blood, clones linked to disease were CD8+ and relatively rare. Earlier literature documents some of the motif variants in reactive arthritis synovial fluid and blood. It appeared that ankylosing spondylitis blood was characterized by a TCR beta motif of several highly homologous variants.

Germline CDR1 reads SSHAT; CDR2 reads FNYEAQ (reference sequence). The CDR3 is made up of 13 amino acids. This clonotype was picked up many times. Its matching antigen is unknown. A junction end diverges from the germline sequence, so it may reflect a read error. TCRdb reprocessed the 5' RACE reads with MiXCR, giving one entry per CDR3 protein. The table includes fewer than 80,000 distinct CDR3 sequences, 5.3% detected once. The receptor comes from a male donor with ankylosing spondylitis or in good health (not recorded which). The J gene is TRBJ2-5, the V gene TRBV7-7; D call uncertain. Sequences were obtained from blood, either unsorted or a sorted T cell fraction (not recorded which). The DNA of the CDR3 is TGTGCTAGCAGCTTTCATGGGGAAGAGACCCAGTACTTC. Its protein product is CASSFHGEETQYF.